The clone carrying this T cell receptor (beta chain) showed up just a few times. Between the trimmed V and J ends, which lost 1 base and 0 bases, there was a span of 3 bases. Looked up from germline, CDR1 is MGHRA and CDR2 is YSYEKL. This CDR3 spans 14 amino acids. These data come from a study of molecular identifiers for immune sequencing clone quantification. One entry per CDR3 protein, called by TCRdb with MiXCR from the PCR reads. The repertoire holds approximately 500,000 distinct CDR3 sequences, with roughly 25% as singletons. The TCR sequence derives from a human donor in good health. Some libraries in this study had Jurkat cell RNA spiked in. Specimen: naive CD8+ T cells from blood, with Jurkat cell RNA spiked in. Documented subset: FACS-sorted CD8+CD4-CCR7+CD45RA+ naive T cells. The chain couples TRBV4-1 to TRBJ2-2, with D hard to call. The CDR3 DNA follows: TGCGCCAGCAGCCAAGGCCCGAACACCGGGGAGCTGTTTTTT. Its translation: CASSQGPNTGELFF.